The 5 T cell receptor beta chains given below trace back to one sample, sequenced in a study of regulatory T cells in long-lasting Graves disease. Time point given: newly diagnosed GD, antithyroid drugs for less than 3 months. From PBMCs, RNA was extracted and then used to make the TCR library. Arm-PCR with iRepertoire HTBI primers amplified the CDR3 regions for these TCR beta libraries. Using its own MiXCR run on the multiplex PCR reads, TCRdb lists one record per CDR3 protein. Among roughly 420,000 distinct CDR3 sequences listed, 15% to 20% were seen once. Another study also made use of these data, one on T cells in Graves' hyperthyroidism and ophthalmopathy.

The sample in question was peripheral blood mononuclear cells (PBMCs), obtained at new diagnosis, from a patient treated with antithyroid drugs. The receptors derive from a woman in her twenties or thirties with Graves disease.

In its sample, this clonotype was seen many times. The V and J genes are TRBV7-2 and TRBJ1-2; D not resolved. V lost 1 base and J 5 bases, leaving 11 bases between the germline ends. The CDR3 is made up of 14 amino acids. From germline, CDR1 is SGHTA and CDR2 FQGNSA. The CDR3 region is CASSLDNGPYGYTF. CDR3 DNA sequence: TGTGCCAGCAGCTTAGATAACGGGCCTTATGGCTACACCTTC. Variable domain in full (rest from reference TRBV7-2 and TRBJ1-2): GAGVSQSPSNKVTEKGKDVELRCDPISGHTALYWYRQSLGQGLEFLIYFQGNSAPDKSGLPSDRFSAERTGGSVSTLTIQRTQQEDSAVYLCASSLDNGPYGYTFGSGTRLTVV.

This clonotype was seen a handful of times. The chain is built from TRBV2 and TRBJ1-5, with a weak D call TRBD1 (5 bases). Germline CDR1 is SNHLY and CDR2 is FYNNEI. The ends were cut back, 10 bases at V and 4 bases at J, with 17 bases in the middle. This CDR3 is built from 14 residues. The CDR3 nucleotides are TGTGCCACCTCGAGGCGGGGGGTGAATCAGCCCCAGCATTTT. Amino acids: CATSRRGVNQPQHF. Drawing the rest from reference TRBV2 and TRBJ1-5, the complete variable domain is EPEVTQTPSHQVTQMGQEVILRCVPISNHLYFYWYRQILGQKVEFLVSFYNNEISEKSEIFDDQFSVERPDGSNFTLKIRSTKLEDSAMYFCATSRRGVNQPQHFGDGTRLSIL.

A few counts support this clonotype. The chain is built from TRBV12-5 and TRBJ2-1; possible D gene TRBD2, 6 bases. CDR3 size: 11 residues. The germline V gene encodes CDR1 LGHNT and CDR2 FRNRAP. V was clipped by 3 bases and J by 9 bases, with 6 bases between them. The CDR3 is CASGFGSEQFF. The CDR3 DNA sequence: TGTGCTAGTGGTTTCGGGAGTGAGCAGTTCTTC.

About this clonotype itself: This may be a read error, as it is one base from a much larger clone. V gene TRBV6-2 or TRBV6-3 combines with J gene TRBJ1-1; the match to TRBD1 covers 7 bases. CDR3 length: 17 amino acids. V lost 6 bases to trimming and J lost 1 base; unmatched junction nucleotides: 14. Germline V gene sequence: CDR1 MNHEY, CDR2 SVGEGT. As DNA, the CDR3 is TGTGCCAGCAGACCCGGACAGGCCCGCCTTAGGAACACTGAAGCTTTCTTT. This sequence encodes CASRPGQARLRNTEAFF.

This clonotype was seen at least ten times. The chain links TRBV9 to TRBJ2-3; TRBD2 matches 9 bases. The CDR3 totals 17 residues. Germline CDR1 SGDLS, CDR2 YYNGEE. V was clipped by 0 bases and J by 6 bases; unmatched bases: 11. This CDR3 reads CASSVALGVAGVDTQYF. The CDR3 bases are TGTGCCAGCAGCGTAGCTCTTGGTGTAGCGGGAGTTGATACGCAGTATTTT.